The 15 T cell receptor beta chains below all came from one sample that was sequenced in a study of shared clonotypes between healthy human individuals. Profiled with immunoSEQ multiplex PCR; TCRdb holds only in-frame clones, not every one. The repertoire holds 2 million to 2.5 million clones, with approximately 93% as singletons. What was sequenced was naive CD4+ T cells from PBMCs. The subset was: CD45RA+ positively selected. Receptor source: a man aged 18 to 35 in good health. Some clones in this sample may be carry-over from other donors' samples.

Notes on this clone: This same CDR3 is encoded by further DNA sequences in the sample. This chain joins TRBV5-1 and TRBJ2-5; tentative D call: TRBD1 (6 bases). The CDR3 runs to 14 residues. The germline gives CDR1 SGHRS, CDR2 YFSETQ. V lost 0 bases to trimming and J lost 2 bases, with 8 bases between them. In DNA form, the CDR3 reads TGCGCCAGCAGCTTGGCCGGACAGCAAGAGACCCAGTACTTC. It codes for CASSLAGQQETQYF.

The V call is TRBV7-9, the J call TRBJ2-5, with 7 bases lining up with TRBD1. The germline CDR1 and CDR2 sequences are SEHNR and FQNEAQ (reference sequence). The CDR3 consists of 15 residues. The trim removed 5 bases at V and 2 bases at J, leaving 8 bases unmatched. The CDR3 protein is CASSGQRTGQETQYF. The CDR3 nucleotides are TGTGCCAGCAGCGGGCAAAGGACAGGTCAAGAGACCCAGTACTTC.

In its sample, this clone was seen once. The genes are TRBV18 and TRBJ2-6; 7 positions agree with TRBD1. CDR1 is KGHSH and CDR2 is LQKENI in the germline V gene. With 2 bases clipped from V and 0 bases from J, the junction kept 19 bases outside the gene matches. The CDR3 loop spans 22 amino acids. This CDR3 is CASSPGQPGQFSTRSGANVLTF. The DNA of the CDR3 is TGTGCCAGCTCACCAGGCCAACCGGGACAGTTTTCGACACGCTCTGGGGCCAACGTCCTGACTTTC.

V and J are TRBV7-6 and TRBJ2-2; 8 nucleotides line up with TRBD2. The germline CDR1 and CDR2 sequences are SGHVS and FNYEAQ. The CDR3 has 16 residues. Losses at the gene ends were 9 bases for V and 0 bases for J; bases not matched to a gene: 9. The CDR3 here is CARGGETSANTGELFF. The CDR3 DNA reads as TGTGCCAGGGGGGGAGAGACTAGCGCGAACACCGGGGAGCTGTTTTTT.

This chain joins TRBV9 and TRBJ2-6, with 7 bases lining up with TRBD1. This CDR3 region has 17 residues. Germline V CDR1 and CDR2: SGDLS, YYNGEE. Trimming took 1 base from V and 0 from J; bases not matched to a gene: 4. The CDR3 loop is CASSVRAGGSGANVLTF. Here the CDR3 DNA reads TGTGCCAGCAGCGTACGGGCAGGGGGCTCTGGGGCCAACGTCCTGACTTTC.

The chain combines TRBV11-2 with TRBJ2-5; D is possibly TRBD2 (5 bases). Trimming removed 5 bases from V and 4 bases from J, with 14 bases in between. CDR3 length: 14 residues. In germline, CDR1 is SGHAT, CDR2 FQNNGV. CDR3 amino acids: CASSLLTIVETQYF. As DNA, the CDR3 is TGTGCCAGCAGCCTACTGACTATAGTAGAGACCCAGTACTTC.

The chain uses TRBV5-1 and TRBJ1-1; possibly TRBD1 for D (6 bases). The ends were cut back, 6 bases at V and 1 base at J, with 13 bases in the middle. The germline V gene has CDR1 SGHRS and CDR2 YFSETQ. The CDR3 has 14 amino acids. CDR3 coding DNA: TGCGCCAGCACCACAGGGAGTTCGAACACTGAAGCTTTCTTT. It encodes CASTTGSSNTEAFF.

This chain uses TRBV7-8 with TRBJ2-1; D is ambiguous. V dropped 0 bases and J dropped 8 bases, with 8 bases sitting between them. CDR1 is SGHVS and CDR2 is FQNEAQ in the germline V gene. CDR3 size: 13 residues. This CDR3 reads CASSLASRDEQFF. The CDR3 DNA reads as TGTGCCAGCAGCTTAGCTTCTAGGGATGAGCAGTTCTTC.

About this clone: Other DNA sequences of this sample code for an identical CDR3. The chain links TRBV18 to TRBJ2-7; 9 bases agree with TRBD2. The CDR3 consists of 15 residues. Germline CDR1 reads KGHSH; CDR2 reads LQKENI. V lost 0 bases and J lost 4; bases outside the gene matches: 4. DNA of the CDR3: TGTGCCAGCTCACCACCTAGCGGGAGTCAGTACGAGCAGTACTTC. Its protein product is CASSPPSGSQYEQYF.

This clone appeared a single time. This rearrangement joins TRBV19 to TRBJ2-5; a possible D gene is TRBD1 (7 bases). CDR3 length equals 14 residues. V was clipped by 8 bases and J by 5 bases, with 18 bases between them. Germline V gene data show CDR1 as LNHDA and CDR2 as SQIVND (reference sequence). Written as DNA, the CDR3 is TGTGCCAGTCGTCAGGGGGGAGGATCGGAGACCCAGTACTTC. Residues: CASRQGGGSETQYF.

The gene calls are TRBV7-8 and TRBJ2-3; 8 bases match TRBD2. Germline CDR1 and CDR2: SGHVS and FQNEAQ. V lost 6 bases and J lost 3; bases outside the gene matches: 8. This CDR3 has 15 amino acids. CDR3 nucleotide sequence: TGTGCCAGCAGTGCCAGCGGGAGTAGGACAGATACGCAGTATTTT. Its translation: CASSASGSRTDTQYF.

The chain employs TRBV7-9 and TRBJ1-3; D is ambiguous. Trimming left V 2 bases short and J 4 bases short, with 15 bases between. Germline values: CDR1 SEHNR, CDR2 FQNEAQ (reference sequence). This CDR3 is built from 16 residues. As DNA, the CDR3 is TGTGCCAGCAGCTTACCCCCCGGGTTGCGCGGAAACACCATATATTTT. It translates to CASSLPPGLRGNTIYF. Full variable domain (remainder filled in from reference TRBV7-9 and TRBJ1-3): DTGVSQNPRHKITKRGQNVTFRCDPISEHNRLYWYRQTLGQGPEFLTYFQNEAQLEKSRLLSDRFSAERPKGSFSTLEIQRTEQGDSAMYLCASSLPPGLRGNTIYFGEGSWLTVV.

The chain links TRBV7-9 to TRBJ2-5, with 8 bases fitting TRBD2. CDR1 and CDR2 (germline): SEHNR, FQNEAQ (reference sequence). This CDR3 region has 16 residues. With V trimmed by 5 bases and J by 0 bases, 8 bases remained unmatched. CDR3 nucleotide sequence: TGTGCCAGCAGCCCTAGGACGGGAGGGAACCAAGAGACCCAGTACTTC. Residues: CASSPRTGGNQETQYF.

The chain uses TRBV6-7 and TRBJ1-4, with TRBD1 matching over 8 bases. TRBV6-7 is annotated as an ORF whose role is uncertain. The CDR3 is 15 residues long. The ends lost 0 bases at V and 5 bases at J; junction bases unmatched: 2. CDR3 in DNA: TGTGCCAGCAGTTACTCTTGGACAGGGAATGAAAAACTGTTTTTT. It specifies CASSYSWTGNEKLFF.

This sequence joins TRBV5-1 and TRBJ2-4, with D perhaps TRBD1 (5 bases). Looked up from germline, CDR1 is SGHRS and CDR2 is YFSETQ. The CDR3 sequence is 19 residues long. Trimming took 6 bases from V and 0 from J, leaving 25 bases between them. In DNA form, the CDR3 reads TGCGCCAGCATGAAGGGGCAGACCCATGGCTCTGGAGCCAAAAACATTCAGTACTTC. This sequence encodes CASMKGQTHGSGAKNIQYF.